One and the same sample provided the 14 T cell receptor beta chains below, sequenced in a study of T cell responses to AZD1222 COVID-19 vaccine. TCRdb's copy holds only in-frame clones and misses some; the assay was immunoSEQ multiplex PCR. Found here are about 180,000 clones, 88% of them singletons; the top ten hold around 26%. The starting material was peripheral blood, obtained 28 days after the second AZD1222 dose. The receptors shown here come from an adult who received the AZD1222 COVID-19 vaccine.

The V gene is TRBV7-2, the J gene TRBJ2-7; TRBD1 aligns across 9 bases. The CDR3 length is 14 residues. V gave up 5 bases and J gave up 6 bases; unmatched junction bases: 8. Per germline, CDR1 SGHTA and CDR2 FQGNSA. CDR3 bases: TGTGCCAGCAGCCCCACGGGACAGGGCGTCGAGCAGTACTTC. Translating it yields CASSPTGQGVEQYF.

This rearrangement joins TRBV6-2 or TRBV6-3 to TRBJ1-2; 11 bases match TRBD1. Germline CDR1 is MNHEY and CDR2 is SVGEGT. This CDR3 has 13 amino acids. Trimming removed 5 bases from V and 9 bases from J; junction bases left unmatched: 5. The DNA of the CDR3 is TGTGCCAGCAGTACCGGACAGGGGGCGAGCTACACCTTC. Amino acid sequence: CASSTGQGASYTF.

The chain uses TRBV5-1 and TRBJ2-7; 8 bases map to TRBD2. The V segment lost 5 bases and the J segment 0 bases; nucleotides outside the gene matches: 4. Germline V lookup: CDR1 SGHRS, CDR2 YFSETQ. The CDR3 runs to 14 residues. As DNA, the CDR3 is TGCGCCAGCAGGGGCGGGAGGCCCTCCTACGAGCAGTACTTC. This gives the protein CASRGGRPSYEQYF. The whole variable domain, filled in from reference TRBV5-1 and TRBJ2-7, reads KAGVTQTPRYLIKTRGQQVTLSCSPISGHRSVSWYQQTPGQGLQFLFEYFSETQRNKGNFPGRFSGRQFSNSRSEMNVSTLELGDSALYLCASRGGRPSYEQYFGPGTRLTVT.

This chain joins TRBV4-3 and TRBJ1-1; a possible D gene is TRBD1 (6 bases). V was trimmed by 0 bases and J by 4 bases, leaving 12 bases between them. The CDR3 covers 15 residues. Germline CDR1 reads LGHNA; CDR2 reads YSLEER. Written as DNA, the CDR3 is TGCGCCAGCAGCCAAGAGGCCAGGGGTAGCACTGAAGCTTTCTTT. Encoded protein: CASSQEARGSTEAFF.

J is TRBJ1-1 and V is TRBV6-5, with TRBD1 as a possible D gene (5 bases). Germline assignment: CDR1 MNHEY and CDR2 SVGAGI. The V end was cut by 6 bases, the J end by 1 base, with 12 bases between. CDR3 size: 14 residues. The chain's CDR3 is CASSLQARNTEAFF. The CDR3 region has the DNA TGTGCCAGCAGCCTACAGGCGAGGAACACTGAAGCTTTCTTT.

V gene TRBV7-9 combines with J gene TRBJ1-2; 9 bases fit TRBD1. The CDR3 totals 15 residues. With V trimmed by 0 bases and J by 8 bases, 7 bases remained unmatched. From germline, CDR1 is SEHNR and CDR2 FQNEAQ (reference sequence). The CDR3 DNA sequence: TGTGCCAGCAGCTTAGCTGGGACAGGGCAGGGCGGCTACACCTTC. Protein product: CASSLAGTGQGGYTF. Variable domain in full (rest from reference TRBV7-9 and TRBJ1-2): DTGVSQNPRHKITKRGQNVTFRCDPISEHNRLYWYRQTLGQGPEFLTYFQNEAQLEKSRLLSDRFSAERPKGSFSTLEIQRTEQGDSAMYLCASSLAGTGQGGYTFGSGTRLTVV.

This clone was detected a few times. This chain joins TRBV7-9 and TRBJ1-2; 7 bases fit TRBD1. V was clipped by 5 bases and J by 6 bases; unmatched bases: 6. In germline, CDR1 is SEHNR, CDR2 FQNEAQ (reference sequence). There are 13 residues in the CDR3. The CDR3 sequence: CASSTGQANGYTF. The CDR3 DNA follows: TGTGCCAGCAGCACCGGACAGGCCAATGGCTACACCTTC.

V usage is TRBV27 and J usage is TRBJ2-3, with D tentatively TRBD1 (5 bases). This CDR3 contains 15 residues. The V end was cut by 7 bases, the J end by 1 base, with 15 bases between. The germline CDR1 and CDR2 sequences are MNHEY and SMNVEV (reference sequence). CDR3 sequence: CASTQPGQGTDTQYF. For the CDR3, the DNA is TGTGCCAGCACTCAACCCGGACAAGGCACAGATACGCAGTATTTT.

This clone was found once. The chain carries TRBV6-5 and TRBJ2-7; D assignment may be TRBD1 or TRBD2 (5 bases each). V dropped 8 bases and J dropped 1 base, with 18 bases sitting between them. Germline V CDR1 and CDR2: MNHEY, SVGAGI. The CDR3 has 15 residues. The CDR3 nucleotides are TGTGCCAGCGGGGGTATAGGGTATGGGTCCTACGAGCAGTACTTC. This translates into CASGGIGYGSYEQYF.

The CDR3 region is CASSDPEPYQPQHF. CDR3 nucleotide sequence: TGTGCCAGCAGTGACCCGGAACCTTATCAGCCCCAGCATTTT. The chain is built from TRBV6-1 and TRBJ1-5, with D unclear. Germline V lookup: CDR1 MNHNS, CDR2 SASEGT. Trimming stripped 3 bases from V and 5 bases from J, with 11 bases between. This CDR3 region has 14 residues.

The V and J genes are TRBV19 and TRBJ2-1; 8 bases are a match to TRBD2. Germline V gene data show CDR1 as LNHDA and CDR2 as SQIVND (reference sequence). This CDR3 is 16 amino acids long. Trimming cost V 2 bases and J 1 base; bases outside gene matches: 4. For the CDR3, the DNA is TGTGCCAGTAGTATAAGCGGGAGTGAGTCCTACAATGAGCAGTTCTTC. Translated, it gives CASSISGSESYNEQFF.

The chain carries TRBV9 and TRBJ2-2; a weak D match, TRBD1 (6 bases). Per the germline V gene, CDR1 is SGDLS and CDR2 is YYNGEE. Trimming removed 2 bases from V and 0 bases from J, with 14 bases in between. CDR3 length: 17 residues. DNA of the CDR3: TGTGCCAGCAGCGTCTTATCCGGGACAACGAACACCGGGGAGCTGTTTTTT. It translates to CASSVLSGTTNTGELFF.

This chain connects TRBV5-1 to TRBJ2-7, with D tentatively TRBD2 (6 bases). V was clipped by 6 bases and J by 2 bases, with 12 bases between them. The CDR3 runs 13 residues. Looked up from germline, CDR1 is SGHRS and CDR2 is YFSETQ. The CDR3 loop is CASTGEAPYEQYF. CDR3 bases: TGCGCCAGCACCGGGGAGGCCCCCTACGAGCAGTACTTC.

This chain uses TRBV4-3 with TRBJ2-2; D is undetermined. Germline V gives CDR1 LGHNA, CDR2 YSLEER. Trimming left V 0 bases short and J 5 bases short, with 13 bases between. The CDR3 contains 16 residues. CDR3 amino acids: CASSQEGGVGTGELFF. CDR3 nucleotides: TGCGCCAGCAGCCAAGAAGGCGGAGTGGGTACCGGGGAGCTGTTTTTT.